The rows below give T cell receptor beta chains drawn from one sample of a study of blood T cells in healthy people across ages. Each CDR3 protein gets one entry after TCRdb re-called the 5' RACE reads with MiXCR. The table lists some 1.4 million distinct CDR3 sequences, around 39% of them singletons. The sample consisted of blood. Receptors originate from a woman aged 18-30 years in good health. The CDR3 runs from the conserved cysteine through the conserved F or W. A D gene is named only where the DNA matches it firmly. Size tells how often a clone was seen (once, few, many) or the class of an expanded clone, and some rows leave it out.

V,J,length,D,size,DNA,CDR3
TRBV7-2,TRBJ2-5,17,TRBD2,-,TGTGCCAGCAGCTGGCCCGGGGCGGGGGGATTGAGGGAGACCCAGTACTTC,CASSWPGAGGLRETQYF
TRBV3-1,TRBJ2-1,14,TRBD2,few,TGTGCCAGCACCCCAGCGGGAGGAAACAATGAGCAGTTCTTC,CASTPAGGNNEQFF
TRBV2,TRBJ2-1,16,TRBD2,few,TGTGCCAGCAGCGATGTAGGGACTAGCATGGGGAATGAGCAGTTCTTC,CASSDVGTSMGNEQFF
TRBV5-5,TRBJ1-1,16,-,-,TGTGCCAGCAGCTTGGCGACAGCCATGCTGGGCACTGAAGCTTTCTTT,CASSLATAMLGTEAFF
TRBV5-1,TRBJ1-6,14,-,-,TGCGCCAGCAGTAGCGACAACTATAATTCACCCCTCCACTTT,CASSSDNYNSPLHF
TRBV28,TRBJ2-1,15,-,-,TGTGCCAGCAGTTTTGAGGGGAGCTCCTACGATGAGCAGTTCTTC,CASSFEGSSYDEQFF
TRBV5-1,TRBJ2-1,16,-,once,TGCGCCAGCAGCTTGGTACCAGGCGCCTTGGTAGAGACCCAGTTCTTC,CASSLVPGALVETQFF
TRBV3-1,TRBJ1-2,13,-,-,TGTGCCAGCCGACCTTCAGGGGTTAATGGCTACACCTTC,CASRPSGVNGYTF
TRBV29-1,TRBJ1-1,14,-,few,TGCAGCGCTTCGTCGCGCCTAGGGCTCTTGGAAGCTTTCTTT,CSASSRLGLLEAFF
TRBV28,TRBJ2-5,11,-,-,TGTGCCAGCAGGGCCGTAGCGACCCAGTACTTC,CASRAVATQYF
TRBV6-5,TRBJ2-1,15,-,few,TGTGCCAGCAGAAACACTCCAACCACCTACAATGAGCAGTTCTTC,CASRNTPTTYNEQFF
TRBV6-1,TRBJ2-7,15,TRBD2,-,TGTGCCAGCAGCCTAGGGGCTAGCGGGAGGAATGAGCAGTACTTC,CASSLGASGRNEQYF
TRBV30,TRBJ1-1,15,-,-,TGTGCCTGGAGTGTACTTGGGGCTTTGAACACTGAAGCTTTCTTT,CAWSVLGALNTEAFF
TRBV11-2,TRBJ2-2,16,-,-,TGTGCCAGCAGCTTTGAAGTAGAGAGAAACACCGGGGAGCTGTTTTTT,CASSFEVERNTGELFF
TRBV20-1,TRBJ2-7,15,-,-,TGCAGTGCTAGAGATTTGGCTAGCGAATACTACGAGCAGTACTTC,CSARDLASEYYEQYF
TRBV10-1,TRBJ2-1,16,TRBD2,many,TGCGCCAGCAGTCCTAGCGGGGGGTCCTCCTACAATGAGCAGTTCTTC,CASSPSGGSSYNEQFF
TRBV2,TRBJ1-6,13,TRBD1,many,TGTGCCAGCGAAGGGGACAGGGACTCACCCCTCCACTTT,CASEGDRDSPLHF
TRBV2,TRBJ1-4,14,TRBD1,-,TGTGCCAGCAAGCGGACAGGAGGGGATGAAAAACTGTTTTTT,CASKRTGGDEKLFF
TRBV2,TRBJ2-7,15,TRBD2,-,TGTGCCAGCAGGGAAGAGCGGGGGGCTTCCTACGAGCAGTACTTC,CASREERGASYEQYF
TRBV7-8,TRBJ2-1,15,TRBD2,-,TGTGCCAGCACCCTCTTGCCCCTAGCGGACAATGAGCAGTTCTTC,CASTLLPLADNEQFF
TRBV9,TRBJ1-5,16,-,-,TGTGCCAGCAGTCCCGGGTGGGGGCACGATAGTCAGCCCCAGCATTTT,CASSPGWGHDSQPQHF
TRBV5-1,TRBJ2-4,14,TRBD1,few,TGCGCCAGCAGCTTAACCGGGACAGAGCGCATTCAGTACTTC,CASSLTGTERIQYF
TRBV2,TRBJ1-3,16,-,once,TGTGCCAGCAGACTAATCTCGACGGTCTCTGGAAACACCATATATTTT,CASRLISTVSGNTIYF
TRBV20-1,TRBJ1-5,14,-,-,TGCAGTGCTAGGGATCTTCGGGACAATCAGCCCCAGCATTTT,CSARDLRDNQPQHF
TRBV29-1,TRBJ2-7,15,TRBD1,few,TGCAGCGTTGAATGGGATGACAGGGGGGTCTACGAGCAGTACTTC,CSVEWDDRGVYEQYF
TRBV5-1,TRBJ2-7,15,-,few,TGCGCCAGCAGCTTGAGGCCAGGGGGGACCTACGAGCAGTACTTC,CASSLRPGGTYEQYF
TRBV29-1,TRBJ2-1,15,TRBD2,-,TGCAGCGTTGAACGTGCGGGAGGGGGACCCAATGAGCAGTTCTTC,CSVERAGGGPNEQFF
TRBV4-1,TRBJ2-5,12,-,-,TGCGCCGGCAGCCCAGCCCAAGAGACCCAGTACTTC,CAGSPAQETQYF
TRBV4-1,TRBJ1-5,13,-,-,TGCGCCAGCAGCCAAATAGTCAATCAGCCCCAGCATTTT,CASSQIVNQPQHF
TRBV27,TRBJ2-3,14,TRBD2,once,TGTGCCAGCAGCCCGGGACTACGAACAGATACGCAGTATTTT,CASSPGLRTDTQYF
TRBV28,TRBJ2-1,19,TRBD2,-,TGTGCCAGCATGGGCTCGGCTAGCGGGGGGTTGGCACCCTACAATGAGCAGTTCTTC,CASMGSASGGLAPYNEQFF
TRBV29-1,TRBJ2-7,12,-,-,TGCAGCGTTGAACGGGATTCCTACGAGCAGTACTTC,CSVERDSYEQYF
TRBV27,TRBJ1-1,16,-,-,TGTGCCAGCATACCCCAGGACGGGGACGAGAGAACTGAAGCTTTCTTT,CASIPQDGDERTEAFF
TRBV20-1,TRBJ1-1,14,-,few,TGCAGTGCTAGAGAGATGGGGTTTAACACTGAAGCTTTCTTT,CSAREMGFNTEAFF
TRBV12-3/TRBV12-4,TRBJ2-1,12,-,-,TGTGCCAGCACCCCTCAAAACAATGAGCAGTTCTTC,CASTPQNNEQFF
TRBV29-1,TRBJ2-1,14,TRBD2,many,TGCAGCGTCGTTAGCGGGTACTCTTACAATGAGCAGTTCTTC,CSVVSGYSYNEQFF
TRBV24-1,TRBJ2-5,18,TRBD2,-,TGTGCCACCAGTGATTCGGGACTAGCGGGGGGATACCAAGAGACCCAGTACTTC,CATSDSGLAGGYQETQYF
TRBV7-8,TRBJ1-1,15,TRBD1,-,TGTGCCAGCACCTTGGGGACAGGGGCCGAACCTGAAGCTTTCTTT,CASTLGTGAEPEAFF
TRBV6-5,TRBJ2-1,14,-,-,TGTGCCAGCAAGGGGGGACTCTCCTACAATGAGCAGTTCTTC,CASKGGLSYNEQFF
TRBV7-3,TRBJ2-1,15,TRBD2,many,TGTGCCAGCAGCTTGCGGGGGGGCACGGGGAATGAGCAGTTCTTC,CASSLRGGTGNEQFF
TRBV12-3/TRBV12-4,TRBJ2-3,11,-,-,TGTGCCACCCAAGAGGTAGTTGCGCAGTATTTT,CATQEVVAQYF
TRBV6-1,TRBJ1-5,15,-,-,TGTGCCAGCAGAGACGCCGGGGGTCCGAATCAGCCCCAGCATTTT,CASRDAGGPNQPQHF
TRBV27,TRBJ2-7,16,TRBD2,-,TGTGCCAGCAGCCTAACGACTAGCGGATTTCCCTACGAGCAGTACTTC,CASSLTTSGFPYEQYF
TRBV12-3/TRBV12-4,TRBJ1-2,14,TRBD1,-,TGTGCCAGCAGTCATCAGGGGGCGAGCTATGGCTACACCTTC,CASSHQGASYGYTF
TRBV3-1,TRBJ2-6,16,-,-,TGTGCCAGCAGCCAACCATGGGCGTCTGGGGCCAACGTCCTGACTTTC,CASSQPWASGANVLTF
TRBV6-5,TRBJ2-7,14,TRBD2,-,TGTGCCAGCAGTTACGCGGGAGGGCTCTACGAGCAGTACTTC,CASSYAGGLYEQYF
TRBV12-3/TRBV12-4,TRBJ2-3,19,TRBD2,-,TGTGCCAGCAGTTCGGACTGGAGCGGGAGAGAGCTTAGCCCAGATACGCAGTATTTT,CASSSDWSGRELSPDTQYF
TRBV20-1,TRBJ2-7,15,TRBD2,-,TGCAGTGCTAGAGATGGCGGGAGGCCCTCCTACGAGCAGTACTTC,CSARDGGRPSYEQYF
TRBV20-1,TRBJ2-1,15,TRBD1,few,TGCAGTGCTAGAGATGGGACAGGGATTTACAATGAGCAGTTCTTC,CSARDGTGIYNEQFF
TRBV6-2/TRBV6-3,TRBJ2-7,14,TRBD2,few,TGTGCCTTTCAACCGGGACTAGCGGCCTACGAGCAGTACTTC,CAFQPGLAAYEQYF
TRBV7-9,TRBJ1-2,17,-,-,TGTGCCAGCAGCCTCTGGGACACCATCATATTCAACTATGGCTACACCTTC,CASSLWDTIIFNYGYTF
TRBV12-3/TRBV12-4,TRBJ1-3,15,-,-,TGTGCCAGCAGTACCGGGGGGAGCTCTGGAAACACCATATATTTT,CASSTGGSSGNTIYF
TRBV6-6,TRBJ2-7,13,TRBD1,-,TGTGCCAGCAGTCAAAGACAGGGCTACGAGCAGTACTTC,CASSQRQGYEQYF
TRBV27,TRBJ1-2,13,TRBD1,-,TGTGCCAGCAGCCGCGGACAGGGGACCGGCTACACCTTC,CASSRGQGTGYTF
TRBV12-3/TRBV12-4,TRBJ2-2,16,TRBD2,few,TGTGCCAGCAGTCCGACTAGCGGGGGGGCCACCGGGGAGCTGTTTTTT,CASSPTSGGATGELFF
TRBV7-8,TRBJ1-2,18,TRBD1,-,TGTGCCAGCAGCTTAATTGGAAAGAAGACGGGGACAGGTGATGGCTACACCTTC,CASSLIGKKTGTGDGYTF
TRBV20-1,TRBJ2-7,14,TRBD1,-,TGCAGTGCTTTCGGGACAGAGAGCACCTACGAGCAGTACTTC,CSAFGTESTYEQYF
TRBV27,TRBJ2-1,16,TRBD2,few,TGTGCCATCAGTATTTCCGGACTAGCGTCCTACAATGAGCAGTTCTTC,CAISISGLASYNEQFF
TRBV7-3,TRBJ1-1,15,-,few,TGTGCCAGCAGCCGAGATCCGGGTCGCAATTCGTTCGATTTCTTT,CASSRDPGRNSFDFF